The 3 T cell receptor beta chains reported below all come from one sample, sequenced in a study of shared clonotypes between healthy human individuals. TCRdb's copy holds only in-frame clones and misses some; the assay was immunoSEQ multiplex PCR. The sample yields around 2.1 million clones, about 93% seen once. The naive CD8 population came from CD45RO-negative cells selected for CCR7, without terminally differentiated effector memory CD45RA+ cells. What was sequenced was naive CD8+ T cells from PBMCs. Every receptor here comes from a man younger than 30 in good health. Some clones in this sample may be carry-over from other donors' samples.

This sequence joins TRBV10-3 and TRBJ1-4, with TRBD1 as a possible D gene (6 bases). Trimming stripped 0 bases from V and 7 bases from J, with 15 bases between. Per germline, CDR1 ENHRY and CDR2 SYGVKD. The CDR3 has 16 amino acids. CDR3 sequence: CAISESHPQGSEKLFF. The CDR3 DNA is TGTGCCATCAGTGAGTCGCACCCACAGGGAAGTGAAAAACTGTTTTTT.

This chain links TRBV4-1 with TRBJ2-2; D is unclear. The CDR3 has 15 residues. Germline V gene data show CDR1 as MGHRA and CDR2 as YSYEKL. Trimming left V 5 bases short and J 0 bases short, with 10 bases between. DNA for the CDR3: TGCGCCAGCAGCGAAATAGGACCGAACACCGGGGAGCTGTTTTTT. This encodes CASSEIGPNTGELFF.

V is TRBV27 and J is TRBJ2-3, with TRBD2 matching over 7 bases. V shed 2 bases, J shed 4 bases, and the junction held 9 bases outside the gene matches. The CDR3 loop spans 16 amino acids. The germline V gene encodes CDR1 MNHEY and CDR2 SMNVEV (reference sequence). CDR3 bases: TGTGCCAGCAGTTTAGAAGCGGGATTTAATGCAGATACGCAGTATTTT. Encoded protein: CASSLEAGFNADTQYF.